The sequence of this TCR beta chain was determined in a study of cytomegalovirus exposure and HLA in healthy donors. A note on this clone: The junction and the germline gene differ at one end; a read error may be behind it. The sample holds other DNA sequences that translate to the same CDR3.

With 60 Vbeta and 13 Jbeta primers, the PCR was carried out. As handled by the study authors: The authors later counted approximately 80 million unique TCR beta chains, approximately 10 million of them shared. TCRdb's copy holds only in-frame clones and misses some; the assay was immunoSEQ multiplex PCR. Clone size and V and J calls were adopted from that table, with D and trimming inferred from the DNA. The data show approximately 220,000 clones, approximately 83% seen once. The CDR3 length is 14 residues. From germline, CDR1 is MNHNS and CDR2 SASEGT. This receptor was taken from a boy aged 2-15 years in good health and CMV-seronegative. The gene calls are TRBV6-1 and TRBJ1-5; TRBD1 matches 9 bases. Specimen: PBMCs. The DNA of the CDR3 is TGCGCCAGCAGTTCCGGGACAGGGACTCAGCCCCAGCATTTT. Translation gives CASSSGTGTQPQHF.